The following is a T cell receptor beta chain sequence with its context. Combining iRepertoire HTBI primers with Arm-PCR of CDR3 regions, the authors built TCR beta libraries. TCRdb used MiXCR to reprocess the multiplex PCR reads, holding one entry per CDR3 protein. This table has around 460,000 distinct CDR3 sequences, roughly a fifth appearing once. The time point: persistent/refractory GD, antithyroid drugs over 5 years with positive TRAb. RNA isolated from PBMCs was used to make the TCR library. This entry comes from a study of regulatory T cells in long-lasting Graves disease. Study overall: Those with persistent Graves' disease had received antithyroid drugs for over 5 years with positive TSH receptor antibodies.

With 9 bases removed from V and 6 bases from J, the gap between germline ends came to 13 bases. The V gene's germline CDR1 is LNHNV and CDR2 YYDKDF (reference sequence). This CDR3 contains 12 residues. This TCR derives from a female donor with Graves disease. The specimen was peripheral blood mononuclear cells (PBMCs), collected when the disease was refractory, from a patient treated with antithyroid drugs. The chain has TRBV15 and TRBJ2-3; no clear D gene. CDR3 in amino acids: CATGPAFDTQYF. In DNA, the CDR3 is TGTGCCACAGGACCCGCTTTCGATACGCAGTATTTT.